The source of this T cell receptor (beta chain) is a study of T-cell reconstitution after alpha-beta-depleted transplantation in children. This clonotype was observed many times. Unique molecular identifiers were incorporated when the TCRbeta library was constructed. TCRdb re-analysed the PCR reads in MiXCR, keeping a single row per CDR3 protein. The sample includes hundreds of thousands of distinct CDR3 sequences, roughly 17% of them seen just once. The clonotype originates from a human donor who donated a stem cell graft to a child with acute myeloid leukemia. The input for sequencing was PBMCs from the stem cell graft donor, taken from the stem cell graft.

The CDR3 DNA reads as TGTGCCAGCAGCTTAGTGGGACTAGCGGTTCTCAATGAGCAGTTCTTC. Translating it yields CASSLVGLAVLNEQFF. This chain joins TRBV7-2 and TRBJ2-1; 11 nucleotides line up with TRBD2. Trimming at V came to 1 base and at J to 6 bases, leaving 5 bases not matched to a gene. This CDR3 is built from 16 residues. In germline, CDR1 is SGHTA, CDR2 FQGNSA. Variable domain in full (rest from reference TRBV7-2 and TRBJ2-1): GAGVSQSPSNKVTEKGKDVELRCDPISGHTALYWYRQSLGQGLEFLIYFQGNSAPDKSGLPSDRFSAERTGGSVSTLTIQRTQQEDSAVYLCASSLVGLAVLNEQFFGPGTRLTVL.